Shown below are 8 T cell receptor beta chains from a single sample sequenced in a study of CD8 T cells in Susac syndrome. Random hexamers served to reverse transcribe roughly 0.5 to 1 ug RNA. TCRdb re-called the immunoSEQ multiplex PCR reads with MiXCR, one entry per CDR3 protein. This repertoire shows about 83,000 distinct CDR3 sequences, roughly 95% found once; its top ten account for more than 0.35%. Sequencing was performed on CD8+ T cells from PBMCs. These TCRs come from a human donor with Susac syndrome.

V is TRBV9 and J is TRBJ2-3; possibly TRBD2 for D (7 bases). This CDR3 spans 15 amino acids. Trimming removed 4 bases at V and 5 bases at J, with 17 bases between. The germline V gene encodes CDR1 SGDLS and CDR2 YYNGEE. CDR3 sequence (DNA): TGTGCCAGCAGCCAGTATGGGGGGGCAGAAGATACGCAGTATTTT. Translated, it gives CASSQYGGAEDTQYF.

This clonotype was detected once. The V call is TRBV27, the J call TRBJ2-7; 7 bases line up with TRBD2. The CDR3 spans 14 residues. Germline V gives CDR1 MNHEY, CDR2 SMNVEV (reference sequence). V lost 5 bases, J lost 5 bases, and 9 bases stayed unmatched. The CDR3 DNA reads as TGTGCCAGCAGTCACGGGCGGGAGCTCGACGAGCAGTACTTC. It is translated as CASSHGRELDEQYF.

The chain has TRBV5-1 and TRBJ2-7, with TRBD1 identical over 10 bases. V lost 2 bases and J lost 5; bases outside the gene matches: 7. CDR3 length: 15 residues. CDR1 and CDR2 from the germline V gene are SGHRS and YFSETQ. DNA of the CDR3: TGCGCCAGCAGCTTACGACAGGGGGCAAACGACGAGCAGTACTTC. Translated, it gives CASSLRQGANDEQYF.

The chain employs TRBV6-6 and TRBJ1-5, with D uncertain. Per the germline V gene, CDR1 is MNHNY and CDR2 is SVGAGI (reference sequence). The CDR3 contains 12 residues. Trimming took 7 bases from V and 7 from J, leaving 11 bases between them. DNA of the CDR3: TGTGCCAGCACCCCCCTGGGGCAGCCCCAGCATTTT. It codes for CASTPLGQPQHF.

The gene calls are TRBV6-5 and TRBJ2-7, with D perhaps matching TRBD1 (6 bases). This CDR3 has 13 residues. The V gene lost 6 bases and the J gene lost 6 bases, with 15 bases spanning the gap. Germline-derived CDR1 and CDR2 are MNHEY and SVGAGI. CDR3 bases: TGTGCCAGCAGCCCTGGAACAGGGACCGAGCAGTACTTC. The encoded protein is CASSPGTGTEQYF.

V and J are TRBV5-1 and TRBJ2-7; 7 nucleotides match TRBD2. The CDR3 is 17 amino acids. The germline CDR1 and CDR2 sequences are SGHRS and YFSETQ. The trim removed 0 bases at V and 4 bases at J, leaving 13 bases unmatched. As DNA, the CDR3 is TGCGCCAGCAGCTTGGCCACGGACGGGAGGAACGCGTACGAGCAGTACTTC. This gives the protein CASSLATDGRNAYEQYF. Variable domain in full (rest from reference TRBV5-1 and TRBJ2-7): KAGVTQTPRYLIKTRGQQVTLSCSPISGHRSVSWYQQTPGQGLQFLFEYFSETQRNKGNFPGRFSGRQFSNSRSEMNVSTLELGDSALYLCASSLATDGRNAYEQYFGPGTRLTVT.

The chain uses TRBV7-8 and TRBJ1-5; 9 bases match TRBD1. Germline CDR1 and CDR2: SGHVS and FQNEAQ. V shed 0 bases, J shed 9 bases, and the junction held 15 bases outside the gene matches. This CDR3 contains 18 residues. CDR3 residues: CASSLAWGTGPNAGPQHF. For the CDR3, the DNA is TGTGCCAGCAGCTTAGCATGGGGGACAGGGCCGAATGCGGGGCCCCAGCATTTT. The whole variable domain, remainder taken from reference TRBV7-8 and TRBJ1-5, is GAGVSQSPRYKVAKRGQDVALRCDPISGHVSLFWYQQALGQGPEFLTYFQNEAQLDKSGLPSDRFFAERPEGSVSTLKIQRTQQEDSAVYLCASSLAWGTGPNAGPQHFGDGTRLSIL.

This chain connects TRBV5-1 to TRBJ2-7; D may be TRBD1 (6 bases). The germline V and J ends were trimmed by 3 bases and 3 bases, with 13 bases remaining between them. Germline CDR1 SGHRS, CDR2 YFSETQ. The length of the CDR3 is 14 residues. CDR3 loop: CASSSTGNVYEQYF. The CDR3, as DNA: TGCGCCAGCAGCTCCACAGGGAATGTCTACGAGCAGTACTTC.